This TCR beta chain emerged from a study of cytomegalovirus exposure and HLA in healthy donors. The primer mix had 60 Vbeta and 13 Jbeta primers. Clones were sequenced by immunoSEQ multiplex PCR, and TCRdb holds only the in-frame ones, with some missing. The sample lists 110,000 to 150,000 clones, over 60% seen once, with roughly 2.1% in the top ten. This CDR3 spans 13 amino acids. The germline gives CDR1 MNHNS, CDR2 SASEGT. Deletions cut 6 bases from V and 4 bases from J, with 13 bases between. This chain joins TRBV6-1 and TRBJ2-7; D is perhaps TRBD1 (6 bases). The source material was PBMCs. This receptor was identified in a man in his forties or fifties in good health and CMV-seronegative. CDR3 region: CASRAGTLYEQYF. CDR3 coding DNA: TGTGCCAGCAGAGCTGGGACACTTTACGAGCAGTACTTC.